The following is a T cell receptor (beta chain) sequence with its context. TCRdb processed the RT-PCR reads anew with MiXCR; each CDR3 protein has one entry. The sample lists more than 550,000 distinct CDR3 sequences; approximately 15% were seen once. The sample consisted of memory CD4+ T cells from blood. The TCR sequence derives from a female donor in good health, serving as a healthy control.

The CDR3 DNA reads TGCAGTGCTATCCTACTTAACAATGAGCAGTTCTTC. This encodes CSAILLNNEQFF. J is TRBJ2-1 and V is TRBV20-1, with D hard to call. The germline V and J ends were trimmed by 4 bases and 5 bases, with 9 bases remaining between them. Germline-derived CDR1 and CDR2 are DFQATT and SNEGSKA (reference sequence). This CDR3 spans 12 amino acids.